The clone carrying this TCR beta chain was seen a single time. These data come from a study of blood T cell repertoires in COVID-19. The overall study: Samples representing acute and convalescent COVID-19 were sourced from the United States, Italy and Spain. Sample material is recorded as cDNA or gDNA derived from T cells, B-cell-depleted T cells, or PBMCs.

Per the original data handling: From reference gene primer amplification, estimates of nucleated cell counts were derived. Method: immunoSEQ multiplex PCR; TCRdb's copy keeps in-frame clones and lacks some. V, J and clone size reflect that table, while D and trimming were determined from the DNA. The data contain fewer than 250,000 clones, 83% of them seen just once; the ten biggest clones take up around 2.5%. With 0 bases removed from V and 6 bases from J, the gap between germline ends came to 9 bases. The CDR3 consists of 14 residues. Germline assignment: CDR1 MNHEY and CDR2 SMNVEV (reference sequence).

The TCR was taken from a woman aged 40 to 50 with active or convalescent COVID-19. J is TRBJ1-5 and V is TRBV27; a weak D match, TRBD1 (6 bases). Sequenced input: peripheral blood. The CDR3 here is CASSLSGGPQPQHF. CDR3 bases: TGTGCCAGCAGTTTATCCGGGGGGCCTCAGCCCCAGCATTTT.